The entry below gives a single T cell receptor (beta chain) sequence along with its context. The antigen is unknown. This record comes from a study of cytomegalovirus exposure and HLA in healthy donors. General observations from the study: The study put 150 to 200 TCR beta chains on its list as cytomegalovirus-associated.

Profiled with immunoSEQ multiplex PCR; TCRdb holds only in-frame clones, not every one. The sample lists about 150,000 clones; about 94% were seen once. Per germline, CDR1 MNHEY and CDR2 SVGAGI. Trimming at V came to 6 bases and at J to 3 bases, leaving 9 bases not matched to a gene. The CDR3 runs 15 residues. Input material: PBMCs. The clonotype originates from a man aged 18 to 35 in good health and CMV-seropositive. J is TRBJ2-7 and V is TRBV6-5; 9 bases are shared with TRBD2. CDR3 sequence: CASSSTSGKRYEQYF. The CDR3 coding sequence is TGTGCCAGCAGCTCGACTAGCGGCAAACGCTACGAGCAGTACTTC.